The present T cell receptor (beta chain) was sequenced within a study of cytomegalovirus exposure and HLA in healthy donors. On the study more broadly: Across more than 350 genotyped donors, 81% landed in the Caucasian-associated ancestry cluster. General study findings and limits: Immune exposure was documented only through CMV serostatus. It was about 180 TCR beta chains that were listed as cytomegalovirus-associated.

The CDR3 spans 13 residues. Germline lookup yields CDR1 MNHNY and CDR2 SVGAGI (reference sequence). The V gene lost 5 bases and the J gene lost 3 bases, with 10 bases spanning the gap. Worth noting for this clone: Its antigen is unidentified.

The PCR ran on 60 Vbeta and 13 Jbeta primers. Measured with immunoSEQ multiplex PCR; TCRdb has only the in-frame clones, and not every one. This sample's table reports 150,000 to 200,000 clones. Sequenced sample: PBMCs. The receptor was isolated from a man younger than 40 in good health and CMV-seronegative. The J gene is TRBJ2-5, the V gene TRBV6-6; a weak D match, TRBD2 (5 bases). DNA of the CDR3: TGTGCCAGCAGTAACCGGGAAAAAGAGACCCAGTACTTC. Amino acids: CASSNREKETQYF.